Following are 28 T cell receptor beta chains from one sample sequenced in a study of blood T cell repertoires in COVID-19. The repertoire was sequenced with immunoSEQ multiplex PCR; TCRdb's copy has only in-frame clones and lacks some. Of roughly 51,000 clones detected, about nine tenths appear once; the ten largest clones hold roughly 5%. The material sequenced was peripheral blood. All receptors come from a man between 65 and 85 years old with acute or convalescent COVID-19.

The chain links TRBV5-4 to TRBJ2-3, with TRBD2 matching 11 bases. Per germline, CDR1 SGHNT and CDR2 YYREEE (reference sequence). V dropped 4 bases and J dropped 4; count of bases not matched to a gene: 8. The CDR3 is made up of 16 amino acids. The CDR3 reads CASSLASGGTSDTQYF. The CDR3 nucleotides are TGTGCCAGCAGCCTGGCTAGCGGGGGGACCTCAGATACGCAGTATTTT.

The V call is TRBV15, the J call TRBJ2-2, with D hard to call. CDR1 is LNHNV, CDR2 YYDKDF, per germline (reference sequence). Deletions cut 0 bases from V and 9 bases from J, with 17 bases between. The CDR3 loop spans 16 amino acids. DNA for the CDR3: TGTGCCACCAGCAGAGACCACCAGGCACCACCCCGGGAGCTGTTTTTT. It is translated as CATSRDHQAPPRELFF.

The chain is built from TRBV2 and TRBJ1-2; 9 bases fit TRBD1. CDR1 and CDR2 from the germline V gene are SNHLY and FYNNEI. After removal of 3 bases from V and 4 bases from J, the junction contained 6 bases not matched to a gene. The CDR3 has 15 amino acids. CDR3 sequence (DNA): TGTGCCAGCAGTGACTACAGGGGGCCGGTCTATGGCTACACCTTC. Amino acid sequence: CASSDYRGPVYGYTF.

The chain carries TRBV30 and TRBJ1-6; D is ambiguous. Germline CDR1 and CDR2: GTSNPN and SVGIG (reference sequence). The V gene lost 3 bases and the J gene lost 5 bases, with 8 bases spanning the gap. This CDR3 is 13 amino acids long. DNA for the CDR3: TGTGCCTGGAGGGAGACGCATAATTCACCCCTCCACTTT. Protein: CAWRETHNSPLHF.

This clone came up once. V and J are TRBV2 and TRBJ1-4, with 10 bases aligning to TRBD1. The trim removed 11 bases at V and 8 bases at J, leaving 8 bases unmatched. This CDR3 spans 13 amino acids. Germline CDR1 and CDR2: SNHLY and FYNNEI. The CDR3 protein is CAGDRGPEEKLFF. DNA of the CDR3: TGTGCCGGCGACAGGGGGCCGGAAGAAAAACTGTTTTTT. Full variable domain (rest looked up from reference TRBV2 and TRBJ1-4): EPEVTQTPSHQVTQMGQEVILRCVPISNHLYFYWYRQILGQKVEFLVSFYNNEISEKSEIFDDQFSVERPDGSNFTLKIRSTKLEDSAMYFCAGDRGPEEKLFFGSGTQLSVL.

Written as DNA, the CDR3 is TGTGCCAGCTCACCTCGCGTAGCGACCCAAGAGACCCAGTACTTC. Translated, it gives CASSPRVATQETQYF. J is TRBJ2-5 and V is TRBV18; tentative D call: TRBD2 (5 bases). Germline-derived CDR1 and CDR2 are KGHSH and LQKENI. This CDR3 comprises 15 residues. V was pared by 3 bases and J by 1 base, with 12 bases between.

J is TRBJ1-2 and V is TRBV18; 7 bases are shared with TRBD1. CDR3 length: 16 residues. J lost 0 bases, V lost 3 bases, and 7 bases had no gene match. In germline, CDR1 is KGHSH, CDR2 LQKENI. The CDR3, as DNA: TGTGCCAGCTCACCGAAAGGACAGGATTCTAACTATGGCTACACCTTC. Encoded protein: CASSPKGQDSNYGYTF.

This rearrangement joins TRBV6-5 to TRBJ1-6; D is possibly TRBD1 (5 bases). The CDR3 extends over 15 amino acids. Germline V gene data show CDR1 as MNHEY and CDR2 as SVGAGI. With 6 bases removed from V and 7 bases from J, the gap between germline ends came to 16 bases. The CDR3 sequence: CASSSPGESNSPLHF. The CDR3, as DNA: TGTGCCAGCAGCTCCCCGGGGGAATCAAATTCACCCCTCCACTTT.

About this clone itself: At one end the junction does not follow the germline gene, possibly because of a read error. Here the CDR3 DNA reads TGTGCCAGCAGCCTCAGACAGGGCGCCCGCTTT. Protein: CASSLRQGARF. The chain recombines TRBV7-7 with TRBJ1-1; 7 positions agree with TRBD1. The CDR3 loop spans 11 amino acids. CDR1 is SSHAT, CDR2 FNYEAQ, per germline (reference sequence).

This chain connects TRBV4-1 to TRBJ1-5, with 8 bases matching TRBD1. The CDR3 loop spans 18 amino acids. V lost 4 bases to trimming and J lost 0 bases; unmatched junction nucleotides: 11. Germline values: CDR1 MGHRA, CDR2 YSYEKL. The DNA of the CDR3 is TGCGCCAGCAGCCTCGAGGCAGGGGGCCCGTATAGCAATCAGCCCCAGCATTTT. Translation gives CASSLEAGGPYSNQPQHF.

The rearrangement links TRBV9 to TRBJ2-6; D is perhaps TRBD2 (7 bases). Germline-derived CDR1 and CDR2 are SGDLS and YYNGEE. Deletions cut 6 bases from V and 2 bases from J, with 18 bases between. The CDR3 sequence is 17 residues long. CDR3 nucleotides: TGTGCCAGCATCCATGGGGGGGGCGTTGCTGGGGCCAACGTCCTGACTTTC. Its translation: CASIHGGGVAGANVLTF.

As regards this clone: Sequence at one end of the junction differs from germline and may be a read error. V gene TRBV5-6 combines with J gene TRBJ1-5, with TRBD1 matching 9 bases. The length of the CDR3 is 18 residues. Germline V gene data show CDR1 as SGHDT and CDR2 as YYEEEE. The CDR3, as DNA: TGTGCCAGCAGCTCCCTCCGGGACAGGGCCCTTAGCGATCAGCCCCAGCATTTT. As protein: CASSSLRDRALSDQPQHF.

This clone was detected only once. The chain carries TRBV25-1 and TRBJ1-3; a weak D match, TRBD1 (6 bases). Trimming cost V 4 bases and J 0 bases, with 10 bases left between them. Germline V lookup: CDR1 MGHDK, CDR2 SYGVNS. This CDR3 contains 15 residues. Here the CDR3 DNA reads TGTGCCAGCAGTGGACAGGATAGCTCTGGAAACACCATATATTTT. It is translated as CASSGQDSSGNTIYF.

The V call is TRBV9, the J call TRBJ2-3; TRBD2 aligns across 7 bases. Germline assignment: CDR1 SGDLS and CDR2 YYNGEE. The CDR3 spans 18 residues. The trim removed 0 bases at V and 0 bases at J, leaving 10 bases unmatched. CDR3 sequence reads: CASSVAAVAGSSTDTQYF. The CDR3 DNA sequence: TGTGCCAGCAGCGTAGCAGCCGTAGCGGGCTCTAGCACAGATACGCAGTATTTT. Full variable domain (rest looked up from reference TRBV9 and TRBJ2-3): DSGVTQTPKHLITATGQRVTLRCSPRSGDLSVYWYQQSLDQGLQFLIQYYNGEERAKGNILERFSAQQFPDLHSELNLSSLELGDSALYFCASSVAAVAGSSTDTQYFGPGTRLTVL.

This chain uses TRBV30 with TRBJ2-2; D uncertain. Between the trimmed V and J ends, which lost 0 bases and 4 bases, there was a span of 18 bases. CDR1 and CDR2 from the germline V gene are GTSNPN and SVGIG (reference sequence). CDR3 length equals 17 residues. The CDR3 region has the DNA TGTGCCTGGAGTGTACTACGAACTTGGCCTTCCACCGGGGAGCTGTTTTTT. As protein: CAWSVLRTWPSTGELFF.

The V call is TRBV2, the J call TRBJ2-3; tentative D call: TRBD2 (5 bases). This CDR3 contains 15 residues. V dropped 0 bases and J dropped 2 bases, with 9 bases sitting between them. Germline CDR1 reads SNHLY; CDR2 reads FYNNEI. Here the CDR3 reads CASSEARLNTDTQYF. The CDR3 DNA reads TGTGCCAGCAGTGAAGCCCGACTAAACACAGATACGCAGTATTTT. Looking up the rest from reference TRBV2 and TRBJ2-3 gives the full variable domain: EPEVTQTPSHQVTQMGQEVILRCVPISNHLYFYWYRQILGQKVEFLVSFYNNEISEKSEIFDDQFSVERPDGSNFTLKIRSTKLEDSAMYFCASSEARLNTDTQYFGPGTRLTVL.

J is TRBJ1-5 and V is TRBV7-2; D is uncertain. The CDR3 totals 15 residues. Trimming pared 5 bases from V and 3 bases from J, leaving 14 bases between. The germline V gene has CDR1 SGHTA and CDR2 FQGNSA. This chain's CDR3 is CASSPPAGHNQPQHF. For the CDR3, the DNA is TGTGCCAGCAGCCCCCCGGCGGGCCACAATCAGCCCCAGCATTTT. The complete variable domain, with remaining parts taken from reference TRBV7-2 and TRBJ1-5, reads GAGVSQSPSNKVTEKGKDVELRCDPISGHTALYWYRQSLGQGLEFLIYFQGNSAPDKSGLPSDRFSAERTGGSVSTLTIQRTQQEDSAVYLCASSPPAGHNQPQHFGDGTRLSIL.

This chain connects TRBV28 to TRBJ1-1, with D possibly matching TRBD1 (5 bases). The V and J ends lost 2 bases and 1 base respectively, with 8 bases between them. The CDR3 totals 14 residues. CDR1 is MDHEN and CDR2 is SYDVKM in the germline V gene. DNA of the CDR3: TGTGCCAGCAGTTTACAGGGCAGGAACACTGAAGCTTTCTTT. Translating it yields CASSLQGRNTEAFF.

V usage is TRBV7-2 and J usage is TRBJ2-2, with D possibly matching TRBD2 (5 bases). The CDR3 sequence is 14 residues long. Between the trimmed V and J ends, which lost 2 bases and 4 bases, there was a span of 8 bases. Germline V gene data show CDR1 as SGHTA and CDR2 as FQGNSA. The CDR3 nucleotides are TGTGCCAGCAGCTTACTCGGGGTCACCGGGGAGCTGTTTTTT. Translation gives CASSLLGVTGELFF.

The chain joins TRBV11-2 to TRBJ2-5; TRBD1 matches at 9 bases. V lost 0 bases to trimming and J lost 5 bases; unmatched junction nucleotides: 10. The germline gives CDR1 SGHAT, CDR2 FQNNGV. The CDR3 runs 17 residues. The CDR3 sequence is CASSLERTLTGGETQYF. The CDR3 DNA follows: TGTGCCAGCAGCTTAGAAAGGACCTTGACAGGGGGGGAGACCCAGTACTTC.

V is TRBV5-1 and J is TRBJ1-1; 8 bases fit TRBD1. With V trimmed by 3 bases and J by 1 base, 2 bases remained unmatched. CDR3 size: 14 residues. Germline CDR1 is SGHRS and CDR2 is YFSETQ. CDR3 nucleotides: TGCGCCAGCAGCTCACAGGGGGAGAACACTGAAGCTTTCTTT. Amino acid sequence: CASSSQGENTEAFF.

There are a few counts of this clone. The chain recombines TRBV14 with TRBJ1-2; D gene ambiguous. This CDR3 is built from 14 residues. The germline V gene has CDR1 SGHDN and CDR2 FVKESK. Trimming shortened V by 0 bases and J by 9 bases, and 14 bases separated the two germline ends. CDR3 in DNA: TGTGCCAGCAGCCAAGAGGCCTTACCCAATAGCTACACCTTC. As protein: CASSQEALPNSYTF.

Only a few counts were recorded for this clone. CDR3 sequence: CASSQATRGQPQHF. The CDR3 DNA follows: TGTGCCAGCAGCCAAGCTACTCGGGGTCAGCCCCAGCATTTT. The V call is TRBV3-1 (or the pseudogene TRBV3-2), the J call TRBJ1-5, with unresolved D. Germline CDR1 and CDR2: LGHDT and YNNKEL (reference sequence). Trimming stripped 1 base from V and 6 bases from J, with 10 bases between. CDR3 length: 14 amino acids.

This clone showed up just a few times. V and J are TRBV28 and TRBJ1-6; 7 bases are a match to TRBD1. Germline trimming cut 6 bases from V and 7 bases from J; bases unmatched to any gene: 9. The CDR3 is 15 amino acids. Germline CDR1 is MDHEN and CDR2 is SYDVKM. The CDR3 here is CASRSRDSENSPLHF. The CDR3 nucleotides are TGTGCCAGCAGATCGAGGGACAGTGAGAATTCACCCCTCCACTTT.

V and J are TRBV6-4 and TRBJ1-2; 7 bases are shared with TRBD1. Germline lookup yields CDR1 MRHNA and CDR2 SNTAGT. V lost 6 bases, J lost 0 bases, and 7 bases stayed unmatched. CDR3 length: 15 residues. Written as DNA, the CDR3 is TGTGCCAGCAGACAGGGGAACAGGGCTAACTATGGCTACACCTTC. Translating it yields CASRQGNRANYGYTF.

The chain recombines TRBV2 with TRBJ1-5; D is possibly TRBD1 (5 bases). V was shortened by 8 bases and J by 7 bases, with 18 bases between the two germline ends. Germline-derived CDR1 and CDR2 are SNHLY and FYNNEI. The CDR3 sequence is 14 residues long. The DNA of the CDR3 is TGTGCCAGCTGCGGCGGCAGGGTGGAACAGCCCCAGCATTTT. It codes for CASCGGRVEQPQHF.

The rearrangement joins TRBV2 to TRBJ1-2; 9 bases align to TRBD1. Trimming cost V 8 bases and J 7 bases; bases outside gene matches: 8. This CDR3 comprises 13 residues. The germline gives CDR1 SNHLY, CDR2 FYNNEI. CDR3 nucleotide sequence: TGTGCCAGCCTCAGACAGGGGGGAAGTGGCTACACCTTC. Translation gives CASLRQGGSGYTF.

The genes are TRBV24-1 and TRBJ1-2; tentative D call: TRBD1 (6 bases). The germline V and J ends were trimmed by 4 bases and 4 bases, with 12 bases remaining between them. The CDR3 spans 14 residues. CDR1 is KGHDR, CDR2 SFDVKD, per germline. The CDR3 DNA reads as TGTGCCACCAGTGAATCGACAGGCCCCTATGGCTACACCTTC. It yields the protein CATSESTGPYGYTF.